This T cell receptor (beta chain) was documented in a study of control samples from healthy donors and cancer patients. Data came from immunoSEQ multiplex PCR; TCRdb stores just in-frame clones and leaves some out. The table lists roughly 47,000 clones, 80% to 90% of them singletons. Germline V gene lookup returns CDR1 SEHNR and CDR2 FQNEAQ (reference sequence). V was shortened by 2 bases and J by 2 bases, with 6 bases between the two germline ends. The CDR3 is 13 residues long. The chain links TRBV7-9 to TRBJ1-1, with D unresolved. This TCR came from a woman aged 55 to 70 with lung cancer. The sequencing sample was made of PBMCs. The CDR3 region is CASSLWGNTEAFF. The CDR3 DNA is TGTGCCAGCAGCTTATGGGGTAACACTGAAGCTTTCTTT.